Listed below are T cell receptor beta chains from one sample, sequenced in a study of memory CD4+ T cells and cytomegalovirus serostatus. TCRdb's table, derived via immunoSEQ multiplex PCR, lists solely in-frame clones and lacks some. The sample records over 35,000 clones, roughly three quarters being singletons. Sequencing was performed on memory CD4+ T cells from blood. These receptors came from an adult in good health and CMV-seronegative. CDR3s include the opening cysteine and the closing phenylalanine or tryptophan. Each record gives: D gene, J gene, V gene, clone size, CDR3 protein, CDR3 DNA. The D gene is left open where the match is weak. Part of the rows lack a size; the others show once, few, many or a class for expanded clones.

>NA|TRBJ1-5|TRBV2|once
CASRLQARQNQPQHF
TGTGCCAGCAGGCTACAGGCAAGACAGAATCAGCCCCAGCATTTT
>NA|TRBJ1-6|TRBV7-2|few
CASSPPSVGSYNSPLHF
TGTGCCAGCAGCCCTCCCTCAGTCGGCTCCTATAATTCACCCCTCCACTTT
>NA|TRBJ1-2|TRBV5-4|NA
CASSSGTGTGYTF
TGTGCCAGCAGCTCTGGCACAGGGACGGGCTACACCTTC
>NA|TRBJ2-6|TRBV6-5|once
CASRDQGPGANVLTF
TGTGCCAGCAGAGATCAGGGGCCCGGGGCCAACGTCCTGACTTTC
>NA|TRBJ2-7|TRBV29-1|NA
CSVQQGSPYEQYF
TGCAGCGTTCAACAGGGCAGCCCCTACGAGCAGTACTTC
>NA|TRBJ1-2|TRBV7-8|NA
CASSLRQVQDPSNYGYTF
TGTGCCAGCAGCTTACGACAGGTCCAGGATCCTTCTAACTATGGCTACACCTTC
>NA|TRBJ1-5|TRBV5-1|NA
CASSLEGGNQPQHF
TGCGCCAGCAGCTTGGAGGGGGGCAATCAGCCCCAGCATTTT
>NA|TRBJ2-2|TRBV19|NA
CASSISSAGELFF
TGTGCCAGTAGTATAAGTTCAGCCGGGGAGCTGTTTTTT
>NA|TRBJ1-2|TRBV28|NA
CATQRTGNYGYTF
TGTGCCACACAACGTACCGGGAACTATGGCTACACCTTC
>NA|TRBJ2-3|TRBV6-5|few
CASSYRLSTDTQYF
TGTGCCAGCAGTTACCGACTCAGCACAGATACGCAGTATTTT
>NA|TRBJ2-5|TRBV5-6|NA
CASSLIQGVGTQYF
TGTGCCAGCAGCTTGATACAGGGAGTAGGGACCCAGTACTTC
>NA|TRBJ2-7|TRBV27|NA
CASSLWGSEQYF
TGTGCCAGCAGTTTATGGGGATCCGAGCAGTACTTC
>TRBD1|TRBJ2-2|TRBV2|NA
CASSELGQAEAGELFF
TGTGCCAGCAGTGAACTAGGACAGGCCGAAGCCGGGGAGCTGTTTTTT
>TRBD1|TRBJ1-6|TRBV11-2|NA
CASSLGTGGDSPLHF
TGTGCCAGCAGCTTAGGGACAGGGGGGGATTCACCCCTCCACTTT
>NA|TRBJ2-7|TRBV7-3|few
CASSSGPLGLDSYEQYF
TGTGCCAGCAGCTCCGGTCCTCTTGGTCTAGACTCCTACGAGCAGTACTTC
>NA|TRBJ2-2|TRBV14|NA
CASSQMAGIGTGELFF
TGTGCCAGCAGCCAAATGGCAGGGATAGGCACCGGGGAGCTGTTTTTT
>NA|TRBJ2-3|TRBV29-1|NA
CSVEDGIRDTQYF
TGCAGCGTTGAAGATGGGATCAGGGATACGCAGTATTTT
>NA|TRBJ1-4|TRBV19|NA
CASSPGPIGVPEKLFF
TGTGCCAGTAGTCCAGGGCCTATTGGGGTACCGGAAAAACTGTTTTTT
>NA|TRBJ1-6|TRBV18|NA
CASSPLEGGSYNSPLHF
TGTGCCAGCTCACCGCTGGAGGGGGGCTCCTATAATTCACCCCTCCACTTT
>NA|TRBJ2-1|TRBV13|NA
CASSAPDPLSYNEQFF
TGTGCCAGCAGCGCCCCAGACCCCCTCTCCTACAATGAGCAGTTCTTC
>TRBD2|TRBJ2-1|TRBV9|NA
CASSERLAGGPQTSYNEQFF
TGTGCCAGCAGCGAGCGACTAGCGGGGGGGCCTCAAACGTCCTACAATGAGCAGTTCTTC
>NA|TRBJ2-1|TRBV5-1|NA
CASRLVHEQFF
TGCGCCAGCAGACTAGTCCATGAGCAGTTCTTC
>NA|TRBJ2-3|TRBV10-3|NA
CAISERHYTQYF
TGTGCCATCAGTGAGCGCCACTATACGCAGTATTTT
>NA|TRBJ1-2|TRBV28|NA
CASSRIPTNYGYTF
TGTGCCAGCAGCAGGATACCTACTAACTATGGCTACACCTTC
>TRBD2|TRBJ2-1|TRBV7-6|NA
CASSDGGGSYNEQFF
TGTGCCAGCAGCGACGGGGGGGGGTCCTACAATGAGCAGTTCTTC
>NA|TRBJ1-6|TRBV4-1|NA
CASSQDFQTDPLHF
TGCGCCAGCAGCCAAGACTTCCAAACAGATCCCCTCCACTTT
>TRBD1|TRBJ2-2|TRBV2|large
CARTGQGLTGELFF
TGTGCCAGGACGGGACAGGGGCTCACCGGGGAGCTGTTTTTT
>TRBD1|TRBJ1-5|TRBV7-2|NA
CASSLDRGGQGVWQPQHF
TGTGCCAGCAGCTTAGACCGAGGGGGACAGGGGGTTTGGCAGCCCCAGCATTTT
>NA|TRBJ1-4|TRBV4-2|NA
CASSQGGFGEKLFF
TGTGCCAGCAGCCAAGGGGGATTCGGTGAAAAACTGTTTTTT
>NA|TRBJ2-7|TRBV6-1|NA
CASSLTGEQYF
TGTGCCAGCAGCCTTACGGGCGAGCAGTACTTC
>TRBD1|TRBJ2-1|TRBV27|once
CASSLEGAITDKQFF
TGTGCCAGCAGTTTAGAGGGGGCGATTACGGACAAGCAGTTCTTC
>TRBD1|TRBJ1-2|TRBV7-2|NA
CASSSRDRGRGGYTF
TGTGCCAGCAGCTCCCGGGACAGGGGGCGCGGGGGCTACACCTTC
>NA|TRBJ2-3|TRBV7-2|few
CASSLTPRPVSTDTQYF
TGTGCCAGCAGCTTAACGCCCCGACCTGTTAGCACAGATACGCAGTATTTT
>TRBD2|TRBJ2-3|TRBV18|NA
CASSPAGRADTQYF
TGTGCCAGCTCACCGGCGGGGAGGGCGGATACGCAGTATTTT
>NA|TRBJ1-1|TRBV18|few
CASFTGVNTEAFF
TGTGCCAGCTTCACCGGGGTGAACACTGAAGCTTTCTTT
>NA|TRBJ1-1|TRBV5-1|NA
CASSLVLGTNTEAFF
TGCGCCAGCAGCTTGGTACTGGGAACCAACACTGAAGCTTTCTTT
>TRBD1|TRBJ1-3|TRBV28|NA
CASSEQGARGNTIYF
TGTGCCAGCAGTGAACAGGGGGCGCGCGGAAACACCATATATTTT
>NA|TRBJ2-3|TRBV7-2|NA
CASSLGFYPPRDGTDTQYF
TGTGCCAGCAGCTTAGGTTTTTACCCCCCCCGGGACGGCACAGATACGCAGTATTTT
>TRBD1|TRBJ1-6|TRBV14|NA
CASSQDLQGNSPLHF
TGTGCCAGCAGCCAAGATCTACAGGGGAATTCACCCCTCCACTTT
>NA|TRBJ2-1|TRBV7-9|few
CASSLTTGWSNNEQFF
TGTGCCAGCAGCTTAACCACAGGTTGGAGTAACAATGAGCAGTTCTTC
>TRBD1|TRBJ2-5|TRBV30|NA
CAWSLQGETQYF
TGTGCCTGGAGTTTACAGGGGGAGACCCAGTACTTC
>NA|TRBJ2-7|TRBV7-9|NA
CASSPTVEQYF
TGTGCCAGCAGCCCCACTGTCGAGCAGTACTTC
>TRBD1|TRBJ1-6|TRBV6-6|NA
CASSPGQRNSPLHF
TGTGCCAGCAGCCCGGGACAGAGGAATTCACCCCTCCACTTT
>TRBD2|TRBJ2-3|TRBV4-3|once
CASSQEPSGGEPDTQYF
TGCGCCAGCAGCCAAGAGCCTAGCGGGGGGGAGCCAGATACGCAGTATTTT
>NA|TRBJ1-6|TRBV28|NA
CASSLGAGERLNSPLHF
TGTGCCAGCAGTTTAGGGGCAGGGGAAAGGCTTAATTCACCCCTCCACTTT
>NA|TRBJ1-1|TRBV28|NA
CASSLGGLGAFF
TGTGCCAGCAGTTTAGGGGGGCTAGGAGCTTTCTTT
>NA|TRBJ1-2|TRBV19|few
CASHRDTTYGYTF
TGTGCCAGCCACCGGGACACAACCTATGGCTACACCTTC
>TRBD2|TRBJ2-3|TRBV27|NA
CASSPGGPVDTQYF
TGTGCCAGCAGTCCGGGGGGGCCGGTAGATACGCAGTATTTT
>NA|TRBJ1-3|TRBV7-8|NA
CASNPTGLSSGNTIYF
TGTGCCAGCAACCCGACAGGCTTGAGCTCTGGAAACACCATATATTTT
>NA|TRBJ2-7|TRBV28|NA
CASMRISPYEQYF
TGTGCCAGCATGAGGATCTCCCCCTACGAGCAGTACTTC
>TRBD1|TRBJ2-7|TRBV28|NA
CASRTGSYEQYF
TGTGCCAGCAGGACAGGGTCCTACGAGCAGTACTTC
>NA|TRBJ1-5|TRBV10-3|NA
CAISEYGGQPQHF
TGTGCCATCAGTGAGTATGGGGGTCAGCCCCAGCATTTT
>NA|TRBJ1-1|TRBV13|few
CASSIRLQAFF
TGTGCCAGCAGCATAAGGTTACAAGCTTTCTTT
>NA|TRBJ1-2|TRBV18|NA
CASSSFLQQGGDGYTF
TGTGCCAGCTCATCATTTCTTCAACAGGGAGGGGATGGCTACACCTTC
>NA|TRBJ2-1|TRBV6-1|NA
CASSLLREQFF
TGTGCCAGCAGCCTGTTGCGAGAGCAGTTCTTC
>NA|TRBJ2-1|TRBV6-1|NA
CASSGGLFGQFF
TGTGCCAGCAGTGGGGGTCTTTTTGGGCAGTTCTTC
>TRBD1|TRBJ1-5|TRBV7-9|NA
CASGTDNQPQHF
TGTGCCAGCGGGACAGACAATCAGCCCCAGCATTTT
>TRBD1|TRBJ2-1|TRBV5-4|NA
CASSFAGGLINEQFF
TGTGCCAGCAGCTTTGCAGGGGGTCTTATTAATGAGCAGTTCTTC